This TCR beta chain was identified in a study of OX40 agonist ivuxolimab in advanced cancers. Study results and limitations: More expanded clones were seen, on average, in CD8+ T cells than in CD4+. The authors did not determine the antigen specificity of the expanded peripheral T cells. There was clonal expansion of CD4+ and CD8+ blood T cells by week 6 at 0.1 to 3.0 mg/kg.

Turning to this clone: Antigen specificity is unknown.

The protocol was immunoSEQ multiplex PCR, while the TCRdb copy is restricted to in-frame clones and leaves out a portion. Of approximately 62,000 clones listed, more than 85% are singletons. Looked up from germline, CDR1 is SGDLS and CDR2 is YYNGEE. Trimming at V came to 4 bases and at J to 7 bases, leaving 9 bases not matched to a gene. CDR3 length: 15 amino acids. Blood got drawn at baseline, again on cycle 4 day 1, and then on cycle 7 day 1. The rearrangement links TRBV9 to TRBJ1-4; 8 nucleotides align to TRBD1. The source was CD4+ or CD8+ T cells sorted from blood, collected in a trial of the OX40 agonist ivuxolimab. This receptor was taken from an adult with an advanced solid tumor such as melanoma, head and neck, liver or kidney cancer. The CDR3 nucleotides are TGTGCCAGCAGCCAAGGACAGGGCCCCTTTGAAAAACTGTTTTTT. Protein sequence: CASSQGQGPFEKLFF.